This is a list of T cell receptor beta chains from one sample in a study of T cell responses to AZD1222 COVID-19 vaccine. Clones were read by immunoSEQ multiplex PCR, and TCRdb kept only the in-frame ones, dropping some. The sample shows over 130,000 clones, roughly 90% of them seen only once. Specimen: peripheral blood, collected 28 days after the second AZD1222 dose. These receptors all come from an adult who received the AZD1222 COVID-19 vaccine. CDR3s include the opening cysteine and the closing phenylalanine or tryptophan. D genes are given only for firm matches. Size values are once, few and many counts, or a class for expanded clones, and some rows have none.

-,TRBV24-1,-,TRBJ2-2,TGTGCCACCAGGCAGGGGGGCACCGGGGAGCTGTTTTTT,CATRQGGTGELFF
TRBD1,TRBV19,-,TRBJ1-4,TGTGCCAGTGGCCAGACAGGGAGAGTTGAAAAACTGTTTTTT,CASGQTGRVEKLFF
-,TRBV7-5,-,TRBJ2-1,TGTGCCAGAAGCTTTGGGGACAGGGAGCTAAATGAGCAGTTCTTC,CARSFGDRELNEQFF
-,TRBV7-6,-,TRBJ1-6,TGTGCCAGCAGCCTGGACGGGACCTCGTATTCACCCCTCCACTTT,CASSLDGTSYSPLHF
-,TRBV6-1,-,TRBJ2-3,TGTGCCAGCAGTGAAGACCGCCTAACACCTACGCAGTATTTT,CASSEDRLTPTQYF
-,TRBV14,-,TRBJ2-2,TGTGCCAGCAGCCATCTACCCGCAAACACCGGGGAGCTGTTTTTT,CASSHLPANTGELFF
TRBD2,TRBV27,-,TRBJ2-7,TGTGCCAGCAGTACCTCAGGACTAGCTTATTCCTACGAGCAGTACTTC,CASSTSGLAYSYEQYF
-,TRBV5-4,-,TRBJ2-7,TGTGCCAGCAGCTTCTCCTCCTACGAGCAGTACTTC,CASSFSSYEQYF
TRBD1,TRBV7-3,-,TRBJ1-2,TGTGCCAGCAGCTTATATCGAACCGACAGGGCTGGCTACACCTTC,CASSLYRTDRAGYTF
-,TRBV7-2,once,TRBJ2-7,TGTGCCAGCAGCTTAGACACGTATTCCTACGAGCAGTACTTC,CASSLDTYSYEQYF
-,TRBV19,-,TRBJ2-2,TGTGCCAGTAGTTCCGGGACTCAGGTCACCGGGGAGCTGTTTTTT,CASSSGTQVTGELFF
-,TRBV29-1,-,TRBJ2-2,TGCAGCGTCGGGACTCTGAACACCGGGGAGCTGTTTTTT,CSVGTLNTGELFF
-,TRBV5-1,-,TRBJ1-1,TGCGCCAGCAGCTTGGAGGCAGGGAGCTTGATTACTGAAGCTTTCTTT,CASSLEAGSLITEAFF
-,TRBV7-3,-,TRBJ2-1,TGTGCCAGCAGCCCCGACCCAGGACAGGAGCAGTTCTTC,CASSPDPGQEQFF
-,TRBV7-9,-,TRBJ1-2,TGTGCCAGCAGCTCCCCCACAGGGTCTTTATATGGCTACACCTTC,CASSSPTGSLYGYTF